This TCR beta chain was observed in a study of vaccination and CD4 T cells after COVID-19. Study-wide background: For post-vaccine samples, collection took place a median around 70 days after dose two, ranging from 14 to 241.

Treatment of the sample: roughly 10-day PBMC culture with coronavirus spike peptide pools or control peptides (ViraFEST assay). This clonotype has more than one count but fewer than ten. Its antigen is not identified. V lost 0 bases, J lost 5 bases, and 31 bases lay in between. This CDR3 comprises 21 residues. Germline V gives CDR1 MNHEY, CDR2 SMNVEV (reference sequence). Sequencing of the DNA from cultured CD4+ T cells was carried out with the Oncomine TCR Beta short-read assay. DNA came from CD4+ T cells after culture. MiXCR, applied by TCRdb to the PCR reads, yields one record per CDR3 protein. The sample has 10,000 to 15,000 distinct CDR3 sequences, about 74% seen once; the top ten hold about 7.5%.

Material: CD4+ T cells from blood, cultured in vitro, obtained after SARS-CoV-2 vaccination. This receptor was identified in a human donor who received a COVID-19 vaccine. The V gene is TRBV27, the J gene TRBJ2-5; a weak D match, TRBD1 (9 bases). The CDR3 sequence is CASSLSGTGNTGGVLRETQYF. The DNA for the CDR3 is TGTGCCAGCAGTTTATCGGGGACAGGGAACACCGGGGGGGTCCTCCGGGAGACCCAGTACTTC.